This T cell receptor (beta chain) was found in a study of blood T cell repertoires in COVID-19. Sequenced by immunoSEQ multiplex PCR; TCRdb stores in-frame clones only, minus some. In the table there are tens of thousands of clones, 80% to 85% of which are singletons. There are 16 residues in the CDR3. The trim removed 2 bases at V and 7 bases at J, leaving 9 bases unmatched. The germline V gene has CDR1 SGHVS and CDR2 FQNEAQ. The chain joins TRBV7-8 to TRBJ2-7; 12 nucleotides line up with TRBD2. What was sequenced was peripheral blood. The sequence came from a woman aged 80 or over with active or convalescent COVID-19. The CDR3 coding sequence is TGTGCCAGCAGCTTAACCCGGACTAGCGGGATTGGAGAGCAGTACTTC. Translating it yields CASSLTRTSGIGEQYF.